These 27 T cell receptor beta chains share one sample of origin, sequenced in a study of regulatory T cells in long-lasting Graves disease. Construction of the TCR beta libraries employed iRepertoire HTBI primers in conjunction with Arm-PCR of CDR3 regions. TCRdb redid the calling of the multiplex PCR reads with MiXCR, one entry per CDR3 protein. Among some 500,000 distinct CDR3 sequences listed, about 16% were seen once. Time point in this sample: newly diagnosed GD, antithyroid drugs for less than 3 months. Scientists built the TCR library using RNA that was extracted from PBMCs. These same records also appear under a second study, on T cells in Graves' hyperthyroidism and ophthalmopathy.

Sequencing was performed on peripheral blood mononuclear cells (PBMCs), taken at new diagnosis, from a patient treated with antithyroid drugs. These receptors originate from a middle-aged woman with Graves disease.

This clonotype was recorded a few times. The V and J genes are TRBV3-1 and TRBJ2-3; D unresolved. The CDR3 extends over 16 amino acids. Trimming left V 1 base short and J 2 bases short, with 13 bases between. Looked up from germline, CDR1 is LGHDT and CDR2 is YNNKEL (reference sequence). The CDR3: CASSQAGRYSTDTQYF. The CDR3 DNA follows: TGTGCCAGCAGCCAAGCCGGCAGGTACTCCACAGATACGCAGTATTTT.

This clonotype has ten or more counts. This chain uses TRBV28 with TRBJ2-1; TRBD1 might be the D (5 bases). The CDR3 spans 14 residues. Germline V lookup: CDR1 MDHEN, CDR2 SYDVKM. Trimming took 4 bases from V and 3 from J, leaving 10 bases between them. The CDR3 is CASSSYDSYNEQFF. CDR3 DNA: TGTGCCAGCAGTTCCTACGACAGCTACAATGAGCAGTTCTTC.

This clonotype was seen ten or more times. The rearrangement joins TRBV28 to TRBJ2-3; D is possibly TRBD1 or TRBD2 (6 bases each). Germline CDR1 reads MDHEN; CDR2 reads SYDVKM. The CDR3 sequence is 17 residues long. Trimming left V 6 bases short and J 6 bases short, with 25 bases between. The chain's CDR3 is CASSPNPGARWVDTQYF. The DNA of the CDR3 is TGTGCCAGCAGCCCGAACCCGGGGGCTCGGTGGGTGGATACGCAGTATTTT.

This clonotype was observed at least ten times. The chain employs TRBV5-1 and TRBJ1-1; D is uncertain. CDR3 length: 16 amino acids. Trimming took 4 bases from V and 0 from J, leaving 16 bases between them. Looked up from germline, CDR1 is SGHRS and CDR2 is YFSETQ. The CDR3 region has the DNA TGCGCCAGCAGCCTAAGCCCCAGTAACATGAACACTGAAGCTTTCTTT. This encodes CASSLSPSNMNTEAFF.

V is TRBV7-2 and J is TRBJ2-7; TRBD2 matches 8 bases. The CDR3 covers 17 residues. V shed 3 bases and J 4 bases; nucleotides not matched to a gene: 14. Germline V CDR1 and CDR2: SGHTA, FQGNSA. This CDR3 reads CASSFKVTGGGLYEQYF. The CDR3 DNA is TGTGCCAGCAGCTTTAAGGTGACGGGGGGGGGACTATACGAGCAGTACTTC.

This clonotype was found a few times. This chain connects TRBV7-2 to TRBJ1-2; 7 nucleotides line up with TRBD1. CDR3 length: 16 amino acids. The V and J ends lost 4 bases and 8 bases, in that order; junction bases with no gene match: 16. The germline V gene encodes CDR1 SGHTA and CDR2 FQGNSA. The CDR3 is CASSSRGTAEMMGYTF. The CDR3 coding sequence is TGTGCCAGCAGCTCCAGGGGGACAGCTGAAATGATGGGCTACACCTTC.

The V and J genes are TRBV5-1 and TRBJ1-1; D is possibly TRBD1 (6 bases). CDR1 SGHRS and CDR2 YFSETQ come from the germline V gene. Trimming pared 3 bases from V and 1 base from J, leaving 13 bases between. The CDR3 has 15 residues. The CDR3 DNA sequence: TGCGCCAGCAGCTGGACAGTCTTTCCGAACACTGAAGCTTTCTTT. This gives the protein CASSWTVFPNTEAFF.

As concerns this clonotype: At one boundary the junction diverges from the germline segment, which might be a read error. The V gene is TRBV12-3 or TRBV12-4, the J gene TRBJ1-2; D perhaps matches TRBD1 (5 bases). The CDR3 contains 14 residues. This CDR3 reads CASSSGRRSYGYAF. In nucleotides, the CDR3 is TGTGCCAGCAGCTCGGGGCGCCGGAGCTATGGCTACGCCTTC.

This chain uses TRBV29-1 with TRBJ2-1; weak D call: TRBD1 (6 bases). There are 14 residues in the CDR3. Trimming stripped 5 bases from V and 4 bases from J, with 15 bases between. Germline V gene data show CDR1 as SQVTM and CDR2 as ANQGSEA. Here the CDR3 reads CSVKWAGAYNEQFF. The CDR3 DNA reads as TGCAGCGTTAAGTGGGCAGGGGCTTACAATGAGCAGTTCTTC.

This clonotype was seen at least ten times. The rearrangement joins TRBV12-3 or TRBV12-4 to TRBJ2-7; 10 nucleotides line up with TRBD2. The CDR3 contains 18 residues. The junction had 10 bases not matched to a gene; V was cut back by 2 bases and J by 0 bases. The CDR3 coding sequence is TGTGCCAGCAGTTTACCGATCCTGACTAGCGGGCTCTCCTACGAGCAGTACTTC. Translating gives CASSLPILTSGLSYEQYF.

This clonotype has ten or more counts. The gene calls are TRBV15 and TRBJ2-1; a weak D match, TRBD2 (6 bases). This CDR3 has 17 amino acids. The germline gives CDR1 LNHNV, CDR2 YYDKDF (reference sequence). Deletions cut 1 base from V and 6 bases from J, with 19 bases between. The CDR3 nucleotides read TGTGCCACCAGCAGAGGCGGGACTTCGCAAAGAGGCAATGAGCAGTTCTTC. It translates to CATSRGGTSQRGNEQFF.

This clonotype was counted ten times or more. This chain uses TRBV11-2 with TRBJ2-7; possibly TRBD1 or TRBD2 for D (5 bases each). The germline gives CDR1 SGHAT, CDR2 FQNNGV. CDR3 length: 16 residues. Between the trimmed V and J ends, which lost 4 bases and 2 bases, there was a span of 18 bases. This CDR3 is CASSSFGTLLAYEQYF. CDR3 bases: TGTGCCAGCAGCTCTTTCGGGACCCTCCTCGCCTACGAGCAGTACTTC.

This rearrangement joins TRBV11-2 to TRBJ2-5; the match to TRBD1 covers 8 bases. The CDR3 is 16 residues long. V dropped 1 base and J dropped 5; count of bases not matched to a gene: 9. Germline CDR1 SGHAT, CDR2 FQNNGV. This CDR3 reads CASSLGGDRTGETQYF. For the CDR3, the DNA is TGTGCCAGCAGCTTAGGGGGGGACAGGACGGGGGAGACCCAGTACTTC.

This clonotype has a count of ten or more. At one end, the junction sequence differs from germline, possibly due to a read error. The rearrangement uses TRBV5-1 and TRBJ2-1; TRBD2 matches 11 bases. The CDR3 runs to 15 residues. Germline assignment: CDR1 SGHRS and CDR2 YFSETQ. CDR3 DNA: TGTGCCAGCAGTTCTAGCGGGGGGTCCTACAATGAGCAGTTCTTC. Translating it yields CASSSSGGSYNEQFF. The full variable domain, completed using reference TRBV5-1 and TRBJ2-1, is KAGVTQTPRYLIKTRGQQVTLSCSPISGHRSVSWYQQTPGQGLQFLFEYFSETQRNKGNFPGRFSGRQFSNSRSEMNVSTLELGDSALYLCASSSSGGSYNEQFFGPGTRLTVL.

This clonotype has more than one count but fewer than ten. A read error is possible here, since a much larger clone lies one base away. The chain is built from TRBV11-3 and TRBJ2-7; D not certain. The germline V gene encodes CDR1 SGHNT and CDR2 YENEEA. This CDR3 is built from 13 residues. The CDR3 loop is CASSLPISYGQYF. CDR3 DNA: TGTGCCAGCAGCTTACCTATCTCCTACGGGCAGTACTTC.

This clonotype was detected a few times. The genes are TRBV13 and TRBJ1-1; D possibly corresponds to TRBD1 (5 bases). Germline V lookup: CDR1 PRHDT, CDR2 FYEKMQ (reference sequence). The CDR3 runs 15 residues. With 0 bases removed from V and 3 bases from J, the gap between germline ends came to 11 bases. The CDR3 nucleotides are TGTGCCAGCAGCTTAGGCGTTGACAGACACACTGAAGCTTTCTTT. This gives the protein CASSLGVDRHTEAFF.

This clonotype was counted at least ten times. The chain combines TRBV5-1 with TRBJ2-1; 8 bases are a match to TRBD2. The V and J ends lost 2 bases and 4 bases, in that order; junction bases with no gene match: 8. Germline loops: CDR1 SGHRS, CDR2 YFSETQ. The CDR3 contains 16 residues. In DNA, the CDR3 is TGCGCCAGCAGCTTTCGGGGCGGGGGGCCTTACAATGAGCAGTTCTTC. Its protein product is CASSFRGGGPYNEQFF.

This clonotype was seen a handful of times. V usage is TRBV6-5 and J usage is TRBJ2-3; D might be TRBD2 (5 bases). The CDR3 sequence is 16 residues long. Germline V lookup: CDR1 MNHEY, CDR2 SVGAGI. V was pared by 0 bases and J by 2 bases, with 12 bases between. The CDR3 DNA reads TGTGCCAGCAGTTACTCAACTAGGGATTTCACAGATACGCAGTATTTT. It is translated as CASSYSTRDFTDTQYF.

This clonotype was counted a few times. The rearrangement links TRBV30 to TRBJ2-6; D unclear. Trimming shortened V by 2 bases and J by 2 bases, and 7 bases separated the two germline ends. The CDR3 totals 14 residues. Germline V lookup: CDR1 GTSNPN, CDR2 SVGIG (reference sequence). This chain's CDR3 is CAWSNRAGANVLTF. The DNA of the CDR3 is TGTGCCTGGAGTAATAGAGCTGGGGCCAACGTCCTGACTTTC.

V gene TRBV5-4 combines with J gene TRBJ2-1; D is uncertain. This CDR3 comprises 16 residues. Trimming shortened V by 0 bases and J by 0 bases, and 10 bases separated the two germline ends. The germline V gene encodes CDR1 SGHNT and CDR2 YYREEE (reference sequence). CDR3 protein: CASSLGHLSSYNEQFF. CDR3 bases: TGTGCCAGCAGCTTGGGACATCTGAGCTCCTACAATGAGCAGTTCTTC.

The rearrangement joins TRBV12-3 or TRBV12-4 to TRBJ2-3; no clear D. V shed 7 bases and J shed 6 bases, with 20 bases lying between them. This CDR3 comprises 15 residues. The CDR3 sequence: CASTQSAEMVDTQYF. The CDR3 DNA reads as TGTGCCAGCACCCAGTCGGCAGAGATGGTGGATACGCAGTATTTT.

This clonotype was detected only a few times. The chain is built from TRBV20-1 and TRBJ2-5; 9 bases align to TRBD1. CDR1 is DFQATT, CDR2 SNEGSKA, per germline (reference sequence). The V gene end was trimmed by 5 bases and the J gene end by 5 bases; junction bases not matched to a gene: 18. This CDR3 has 17 amino acids. CDR3 protein: CSAAGTRDRVTGETQYF. In nucleotides, the CDR3 is TGCAGTGCTGCGGGGACCCGGGACAGGGTTACAGGGGAGACCCAGTACTTC.

In regard to this clonotype: The DNA is left out, because the CDR3 cannot be placed on it with certainty; the CDR3 is given as TCRdb lists it. This chain links TRBV5-6 with TRBJ2-7; the D call TRBD1 from the table was never checked on the DNA. CDR1 and CDR2 (germline): SGHDT, YYEEEE. The CDR3 region is 12 residues in length, termini included. This CDR3 reads CASSFGPGTGSF.

There are a few counts of this clonotype. The rearrangement uses TRBV14 and TRBJ1-1; no clear D. CDR1 SGHDN and CDR2 FVKESK come from the germline V gene. V was trimmed by 2 bases and J by 1 base, leaving 8 bases between them. CDR3 length equals 14 residues. CDR3 amino acids: CASSQTPGNTEAFF. The CDR3 coding sequence is TGTGCCAGCAGCCAAACCCCGGGGAACACTGAAGCTTTCTTT.

This clonotype was seen a handful of times. V usage is TRBV30 and J usage is TRBJ1-3, with no clear D. The CDR3 is 12 amino acids. Trimming stripped 1 base from V and 7 bases from J, with 8 bases between. Germline V gene lookup returns CDR1 GTSNPN and CDR2 SVGIG (reference sequence). The CDR3 DNA reads TGTGCCTGGAGTGGCGGTGGGAACACCATATATTTT. Residues: CAWSGGGNTIYF.

This clonotype was seen a few times. This chain connects TRBV12-3 or TRBV12-4 to TRBJ2-2, with no clear D. The CDR3 is 13 amino acids. V lost 8 bases and J lost 0, with 7 bases in between. The CDR3 nucleotides are TGTGCCAGCTCGGAAGCGAACACCGGGGAGCTGTTTTTT. This translates into CASSEANTGELFF.

This clonotype was recorded many times. This sequence joins TRBV12-3 or TRBV12-4 and TRBJ1-1; no definite D call. The length of the CDR3 is 14 residues. The germline V and J ends were trimmed by 6 bases and 5 bases, with 16 bases remaining between them. The CDR3 coding sequence is TGTGCCAGCAGCCCCCGGGCCGGAGGGACTGAAGCTTTCTTT. This gives the protein CASSPRAGGTEAFF.